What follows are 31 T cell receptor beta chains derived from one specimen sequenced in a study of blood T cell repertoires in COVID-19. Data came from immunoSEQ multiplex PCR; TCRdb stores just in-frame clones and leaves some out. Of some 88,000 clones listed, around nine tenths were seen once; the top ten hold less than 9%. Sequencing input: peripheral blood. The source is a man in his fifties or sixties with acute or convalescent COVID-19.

The CDR3 loop reads CASSLRATNEKLFF. CDR3 DNA: TGTGCCAGTAGTTTACGAGCAACTAATGAAAAACTGTTTTTT. The genes are TRBV19 and TRBJ1-4; D remains unclear. Germline CDR1 is LNHDA and CDR2 is SQIVND (reference sequence). Trimming removed 5 bases from V and 0 bases from J, with 7 bases in between. The CDR3 is made up of 14 amino acids. The entire variable domain, with the rest obtained from reference TRBV19 and TRBJ1-4, is as follows: DGGITQSPKYLFRKEGQNVTLSCEQNLNHDAMYWYRQDPGQGLRLIYYSQIVNDFQKGDIAEGYSVSREKKESFPLTVTSAQKNPTAFYLCASSLRATNEKLFFGSGTQLSVL.

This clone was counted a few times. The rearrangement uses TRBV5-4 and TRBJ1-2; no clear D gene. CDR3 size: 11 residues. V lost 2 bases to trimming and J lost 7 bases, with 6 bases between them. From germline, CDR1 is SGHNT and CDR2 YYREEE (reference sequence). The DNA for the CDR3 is TGTGCCAGCAGCTTACGAGGTGGCTACACCTTC. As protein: CASSLRGGYTF. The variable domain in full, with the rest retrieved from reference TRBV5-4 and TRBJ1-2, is ETGVTQSPTHLIKTRGQQVTLRCSSQSGHNTVSWYQQALGQGPQFIFQYYREEENGRGNFPPRFSGLQFPNYSSELNVNALELDDSALYLCASSLRGGYTFGSGTRLTVV.

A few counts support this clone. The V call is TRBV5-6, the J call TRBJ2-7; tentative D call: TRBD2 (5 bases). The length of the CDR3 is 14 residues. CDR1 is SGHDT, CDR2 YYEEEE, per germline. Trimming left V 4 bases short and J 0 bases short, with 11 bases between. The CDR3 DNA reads TGTGCCAGCAGCCTTGGACTTTCCTCCTACGAGCAGTACTTC. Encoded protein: CASSLGLSSYEQYF.

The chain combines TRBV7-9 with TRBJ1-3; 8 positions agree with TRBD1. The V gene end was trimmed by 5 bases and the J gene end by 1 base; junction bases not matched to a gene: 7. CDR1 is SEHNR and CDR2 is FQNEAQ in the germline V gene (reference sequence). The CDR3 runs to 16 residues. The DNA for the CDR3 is TGTGCCAGCAGCACGTCAGGGGGCGCTTCTGGAAACACCATATATTTT. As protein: CASSTSGGASGNTIYF.

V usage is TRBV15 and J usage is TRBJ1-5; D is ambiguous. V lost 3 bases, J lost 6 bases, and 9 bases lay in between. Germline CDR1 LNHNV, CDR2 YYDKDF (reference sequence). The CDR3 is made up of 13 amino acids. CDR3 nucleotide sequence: TGTGCCACCAGCAGCCAGGCTATTCAGCCCCAGCATTTT. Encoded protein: CATSSQAIQPQHF.

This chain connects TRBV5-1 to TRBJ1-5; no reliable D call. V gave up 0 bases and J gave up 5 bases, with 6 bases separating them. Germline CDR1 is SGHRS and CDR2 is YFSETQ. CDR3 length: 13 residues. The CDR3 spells CASSLGGDQPQHF. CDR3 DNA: TGCGCCAGCAGCTTGGGCGGAGATCAGCCCCAGCATTTT.

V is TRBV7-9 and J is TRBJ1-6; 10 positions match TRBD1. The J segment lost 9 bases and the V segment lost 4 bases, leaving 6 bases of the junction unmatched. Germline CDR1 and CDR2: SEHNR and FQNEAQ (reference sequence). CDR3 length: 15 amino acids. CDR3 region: CASSSTGGGSSPLHF. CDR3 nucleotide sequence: TGTGCCAGCAGCTCGACAGGGGGCGGGAGTTCACCCCTCCACTTT.

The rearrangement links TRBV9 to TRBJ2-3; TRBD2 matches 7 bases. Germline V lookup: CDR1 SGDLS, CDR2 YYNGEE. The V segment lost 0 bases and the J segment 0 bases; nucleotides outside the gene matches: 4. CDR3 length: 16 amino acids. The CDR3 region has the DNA TGTGCCAGCAGCGTAGGAGCGGGGCTTAGCACAGATACGCAGTATTTT. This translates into CASSVGAGLSTDTQYF.

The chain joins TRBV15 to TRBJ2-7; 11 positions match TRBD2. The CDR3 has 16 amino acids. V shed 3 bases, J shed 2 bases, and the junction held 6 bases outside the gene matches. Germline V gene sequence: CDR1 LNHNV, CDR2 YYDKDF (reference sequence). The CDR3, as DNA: TGTGCCACCAGCAGGGGTCCTAGCGGGAGGACCTACGAGCAGTACTTC. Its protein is CATSRGPSGRTYEQYF. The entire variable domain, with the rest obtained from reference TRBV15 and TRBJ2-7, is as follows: DAMVIQNPRYQVTQFGKPVTLSCSQTLNHNVMYWYQQKSSQAPKLLFHYYDKDFNNEADTPDNFQSRRPNTSFCFLDIRSPGLGDTAMYLCATSRGPSGRTYEQYFGPGTRLTVT.

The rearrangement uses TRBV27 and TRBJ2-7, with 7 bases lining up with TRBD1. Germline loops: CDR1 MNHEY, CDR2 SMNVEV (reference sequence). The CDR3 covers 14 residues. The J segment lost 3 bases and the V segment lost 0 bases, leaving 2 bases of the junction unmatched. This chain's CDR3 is CASSLSTGIYEQYF. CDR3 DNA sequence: TGTGCCAGCAGTTTATCGACAGGGATCTACGAGCAGTACTTC.

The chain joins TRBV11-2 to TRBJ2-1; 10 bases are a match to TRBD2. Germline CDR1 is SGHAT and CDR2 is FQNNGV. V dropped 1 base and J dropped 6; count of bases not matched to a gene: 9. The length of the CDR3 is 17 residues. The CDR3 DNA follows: TGTGCCAGCAGCTTAGCCGCGAGCGGGAGGGGGACCAATGAGCAGTTCTTC. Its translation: CASSLAASGRGTNEQFF.

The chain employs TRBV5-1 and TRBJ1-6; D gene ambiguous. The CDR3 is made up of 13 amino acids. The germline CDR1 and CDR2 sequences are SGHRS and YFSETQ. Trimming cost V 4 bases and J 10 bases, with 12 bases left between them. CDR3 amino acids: CASSETEESPLHF. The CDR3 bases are TGCGCCAGCAGCGAAACCGAGGAATCACCCCTCCACTTT. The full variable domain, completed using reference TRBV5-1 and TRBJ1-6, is KAGVTQTPRYLIKTRGQQVTLSCSPISGHRSVSWYQQTPGQGLQFLFEYFSETQRNKGNFPGRFSGRQFSNSRSEMNVSTLELGDSALYLCASSETEESPLHFGNGTRLTVT.

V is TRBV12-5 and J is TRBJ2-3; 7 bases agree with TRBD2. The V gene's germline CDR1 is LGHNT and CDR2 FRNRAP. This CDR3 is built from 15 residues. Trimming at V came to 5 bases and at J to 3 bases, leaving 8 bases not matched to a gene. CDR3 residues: CASGPRGSGTDTQYF. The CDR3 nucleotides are TGTGCTAGTGGTCCCCGTGGTAGCGGGACAGATACGCAGTATTTT.

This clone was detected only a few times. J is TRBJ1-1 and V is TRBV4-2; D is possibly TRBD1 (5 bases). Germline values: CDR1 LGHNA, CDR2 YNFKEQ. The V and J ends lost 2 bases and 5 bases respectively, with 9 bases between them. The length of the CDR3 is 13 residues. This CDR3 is CASSQSQGTEAFF. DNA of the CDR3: TGTGCCAGCAGCCAATCCCAGGGTACTGAAGCTTTCTTT.

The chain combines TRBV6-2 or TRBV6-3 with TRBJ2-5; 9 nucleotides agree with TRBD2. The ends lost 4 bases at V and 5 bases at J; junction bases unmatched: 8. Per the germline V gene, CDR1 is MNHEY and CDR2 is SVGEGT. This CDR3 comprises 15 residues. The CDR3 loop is CASSWASGVRETQYF. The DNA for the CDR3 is TGTGCCAGCAGTTGGGCTAGCGGGGTCCGGGAGACCCAGTACTTC.

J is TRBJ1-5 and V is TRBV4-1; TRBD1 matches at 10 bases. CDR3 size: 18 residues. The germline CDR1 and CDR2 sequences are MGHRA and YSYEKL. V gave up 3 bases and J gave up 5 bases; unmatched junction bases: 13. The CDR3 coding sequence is TGCGCCAGCAGCCATAGGGGACAGGGGTCTCCGGTGTATCAGCCCCAGCATTTT. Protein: CASSHRGQGSPVYQPQHF.

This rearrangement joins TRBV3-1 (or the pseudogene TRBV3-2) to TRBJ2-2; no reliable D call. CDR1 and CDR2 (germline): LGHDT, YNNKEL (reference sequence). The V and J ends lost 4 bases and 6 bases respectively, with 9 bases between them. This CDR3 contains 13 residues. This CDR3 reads CASSLRQAGELFF. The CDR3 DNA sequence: TGTGCCAGCAGCCTTAGACAAGCCGGGGAGCTGTTTTTT.

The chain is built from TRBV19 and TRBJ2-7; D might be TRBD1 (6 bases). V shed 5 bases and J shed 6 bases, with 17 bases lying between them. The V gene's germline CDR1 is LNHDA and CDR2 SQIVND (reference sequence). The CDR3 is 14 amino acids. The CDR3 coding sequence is TGTGCCAGTAGTGCCGGGACAAATAACGGCGAGCAGTACTTC. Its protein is CASSAGTNNGEQYF.

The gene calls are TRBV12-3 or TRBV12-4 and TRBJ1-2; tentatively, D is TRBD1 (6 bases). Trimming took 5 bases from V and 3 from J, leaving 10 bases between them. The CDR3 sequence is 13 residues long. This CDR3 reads CASSPDSDYGYTF. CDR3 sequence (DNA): TGTGCCAGCAGTCCGGACAGCGACTATGGCTACACCTTC.

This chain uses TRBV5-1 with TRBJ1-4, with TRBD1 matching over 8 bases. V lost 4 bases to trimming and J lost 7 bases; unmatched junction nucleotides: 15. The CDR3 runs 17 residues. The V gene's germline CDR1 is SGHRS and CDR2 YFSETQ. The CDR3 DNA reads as TGCGCCAGCAGCGAAGACAGGGGCGTTAACGGTGGTGAAAAACTGTTTTTT. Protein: CASSEDRGVNGGEKLFF.

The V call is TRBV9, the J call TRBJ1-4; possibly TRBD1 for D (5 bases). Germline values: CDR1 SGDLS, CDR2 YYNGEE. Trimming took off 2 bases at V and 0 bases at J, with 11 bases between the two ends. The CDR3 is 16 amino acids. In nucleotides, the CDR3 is TGTGCCAGCAGCGTGGGGACTCTTGCAACTAATGAAAAACTGTTTTTT. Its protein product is CASSVGTLATNEKLFF. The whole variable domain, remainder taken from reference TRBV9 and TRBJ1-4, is DSGVTQTPKHLITATGQRVTLRCSPRSGDLSVYWYQQSLDQGLQFLIQYYNGEERAKGNILERFSAQQFPDLHSELNLSSLELGDSALYFCASSVGTLATNEKLFFGSGTQLSVL.

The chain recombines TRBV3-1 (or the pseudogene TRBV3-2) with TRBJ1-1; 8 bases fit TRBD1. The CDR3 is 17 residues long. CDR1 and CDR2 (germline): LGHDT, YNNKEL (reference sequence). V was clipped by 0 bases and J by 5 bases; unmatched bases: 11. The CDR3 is CASSQERSDRVGTEAFF. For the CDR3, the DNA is TGTGCCAGCAGCCAAGAAAGGTCGGACAGGGTAGGAACTGAAGCTTTCTTT.

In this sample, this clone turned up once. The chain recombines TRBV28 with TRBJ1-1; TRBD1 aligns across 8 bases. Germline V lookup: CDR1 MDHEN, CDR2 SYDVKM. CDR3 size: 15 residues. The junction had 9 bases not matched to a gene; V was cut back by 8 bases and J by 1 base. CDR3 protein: CASGRSGTGNTEAFF. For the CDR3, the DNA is TGTGCCAGCGGACGTTCCGGGACAGGGAACACTGAAGCTTTCTTT.

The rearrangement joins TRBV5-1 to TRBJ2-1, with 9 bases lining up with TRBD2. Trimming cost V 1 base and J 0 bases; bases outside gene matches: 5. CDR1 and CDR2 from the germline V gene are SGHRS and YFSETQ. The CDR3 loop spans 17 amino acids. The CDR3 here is CASSLFTSGRSYNEQFF. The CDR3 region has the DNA TGCGCCAGCAGCTTGTTCACTAGCGGGCGCTCCTACAATGAGCAGTTCTTC. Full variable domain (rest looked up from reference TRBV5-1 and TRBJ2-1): KAGVTQTPRYLIKTRGQQVTLSCSPISGHRSVSWYQQTPGQGLQFLFEYFSETQRNKGNFPGRFSGRQFSNSRSEMNVSTLELGDSALYLCASSLFTSGRSYNEQFFGPGTRLTVL.

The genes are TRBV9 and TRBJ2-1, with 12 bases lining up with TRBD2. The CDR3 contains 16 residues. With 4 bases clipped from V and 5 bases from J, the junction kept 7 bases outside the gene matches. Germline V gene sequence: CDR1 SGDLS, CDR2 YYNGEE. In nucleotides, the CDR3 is TGTGCCAGCAGCTCCAGACTAGCGGGAGAACACAATGAGCAGTTCTTC. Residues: CASSSRLAGEHNEQFF.

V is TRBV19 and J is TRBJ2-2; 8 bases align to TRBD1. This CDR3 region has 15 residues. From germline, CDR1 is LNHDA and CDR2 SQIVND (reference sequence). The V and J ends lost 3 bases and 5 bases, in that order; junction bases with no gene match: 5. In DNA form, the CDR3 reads TGTGCCAGTAGTATGAGGACAGGGTTAACCGGGGAGCTGTTTTTT. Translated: CASSMRTGLTGELFF. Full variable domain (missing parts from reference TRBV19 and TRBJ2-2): DGGITQSPKYLFRKEGQNVTLSCEQNLNHDAMYWYRQDPGQGLRLIYYSQIVNDFQKGDIAEGYSVSREKKESFPLTVTSAQKNPTAFYLCASSMRTGLTGELFFGEGSRLTVL.

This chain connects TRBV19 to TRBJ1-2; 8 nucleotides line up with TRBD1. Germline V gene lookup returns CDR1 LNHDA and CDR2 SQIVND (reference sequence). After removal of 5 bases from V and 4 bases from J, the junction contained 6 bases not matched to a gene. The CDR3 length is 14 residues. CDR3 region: CASSGTGLSYGYTF. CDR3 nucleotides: TGTGCCAGTAGTGGGACAGGTCTTAGCTATGGCTACACCTTC.

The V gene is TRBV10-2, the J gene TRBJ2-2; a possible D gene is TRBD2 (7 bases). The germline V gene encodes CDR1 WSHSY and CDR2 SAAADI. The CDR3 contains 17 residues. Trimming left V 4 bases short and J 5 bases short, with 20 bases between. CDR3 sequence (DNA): TGCGCCAGCAGTGCCTGGGGGGCGGGGGCGGGGACCGGGGAGCTGTTTTTT. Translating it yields CASSAWGAGAGTGELFF.

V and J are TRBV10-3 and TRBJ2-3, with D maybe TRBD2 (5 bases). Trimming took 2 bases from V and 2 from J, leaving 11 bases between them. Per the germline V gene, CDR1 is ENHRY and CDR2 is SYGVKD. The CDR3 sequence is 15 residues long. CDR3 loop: CAISEGRRTTDTQYF. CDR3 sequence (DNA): TGTGCCATCAGTGAGGGGCGGAGGACCACAGATACGCAGTATTTT.

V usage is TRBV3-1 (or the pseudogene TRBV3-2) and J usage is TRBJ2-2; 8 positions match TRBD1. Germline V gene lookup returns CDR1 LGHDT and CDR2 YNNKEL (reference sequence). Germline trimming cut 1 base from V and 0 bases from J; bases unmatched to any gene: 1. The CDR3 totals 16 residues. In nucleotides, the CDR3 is TGTGCCAGCAGCCAAGGGACAGGGCCGAACACCGGGGAGCTGTTTTTT. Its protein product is CASSQGTGPNTGELFF.

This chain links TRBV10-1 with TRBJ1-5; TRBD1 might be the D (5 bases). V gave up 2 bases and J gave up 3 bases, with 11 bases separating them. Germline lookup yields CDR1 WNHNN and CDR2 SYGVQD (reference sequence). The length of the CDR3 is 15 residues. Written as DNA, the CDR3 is TGCGCCAGCAGTGAGATCCAGGGCGACAATCAGCCCCAGCATTTT. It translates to CASSEIQGDNQPQHF.